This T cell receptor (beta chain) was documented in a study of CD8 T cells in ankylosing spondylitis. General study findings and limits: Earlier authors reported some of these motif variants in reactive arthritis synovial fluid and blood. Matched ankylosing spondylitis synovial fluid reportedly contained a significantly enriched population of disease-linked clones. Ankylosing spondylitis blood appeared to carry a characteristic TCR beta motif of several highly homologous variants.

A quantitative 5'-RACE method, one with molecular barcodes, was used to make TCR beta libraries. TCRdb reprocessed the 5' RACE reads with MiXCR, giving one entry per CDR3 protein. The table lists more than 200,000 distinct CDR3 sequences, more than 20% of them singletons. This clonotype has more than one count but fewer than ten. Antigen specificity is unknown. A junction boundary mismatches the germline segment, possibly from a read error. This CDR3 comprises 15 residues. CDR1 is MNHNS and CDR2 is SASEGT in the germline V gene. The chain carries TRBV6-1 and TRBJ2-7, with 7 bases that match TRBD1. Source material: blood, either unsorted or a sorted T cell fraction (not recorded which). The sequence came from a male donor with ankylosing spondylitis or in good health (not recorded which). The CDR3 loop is CVSTSGTAGSYEQYF. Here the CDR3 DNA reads TGTGTCAGCACGTCTGGGACAGCCGGATCCTACGAGCAGTACTTC.